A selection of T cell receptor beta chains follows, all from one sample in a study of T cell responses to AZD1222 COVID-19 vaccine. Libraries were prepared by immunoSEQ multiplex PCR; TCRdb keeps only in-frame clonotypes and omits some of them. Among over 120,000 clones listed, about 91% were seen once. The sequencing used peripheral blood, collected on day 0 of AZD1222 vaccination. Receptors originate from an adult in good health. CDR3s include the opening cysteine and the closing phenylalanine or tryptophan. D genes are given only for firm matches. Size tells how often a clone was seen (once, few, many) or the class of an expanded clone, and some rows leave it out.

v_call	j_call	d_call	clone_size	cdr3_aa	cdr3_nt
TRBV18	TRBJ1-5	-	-	CASSPTENQPQHF	TGTGCCAGCTCCCCGACCGAAAATCAGCCCCAGCATTTT
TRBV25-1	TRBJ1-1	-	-	CASSESDSAPLF	TGTGCCAGCAGTGAATCTGACTCCGCGCCCCTCTTT
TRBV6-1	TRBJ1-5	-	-	CASSEGMRSNQPQHF	TGTGCCAGCAGTGAAGGGATGAGGAGCAATCAGCCCCAGCATTTT
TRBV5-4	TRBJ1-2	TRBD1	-	CASSLQDRVAYGYTF	TGTGCCAGCAGCTTGCAGGACAGGGTGGCCTATGGCTACACCTTC
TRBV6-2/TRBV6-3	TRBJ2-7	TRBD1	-	CASSYTGQGKSEQYF	TGTGCCAGCAGTTACACGGGACAGGGGAAGAGCGAGCAGTACTTC
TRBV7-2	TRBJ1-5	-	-	CASSFTVNQPQHF	TGTGCCAGCAGCTTTACAGTGAATCAGCCCCAGCATTTT
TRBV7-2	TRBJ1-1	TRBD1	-	CASSPQTGGSTEAFF	TGTGCCAGCAGCCCCCAGACAGGGGGCAGCACTGAAGCTTTCTTT
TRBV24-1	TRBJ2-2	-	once	CATSEWRASGELFF	TGTGCCACCAGTGAGTGGAGGGCCTCCGGGGAGCTGTTTTTT
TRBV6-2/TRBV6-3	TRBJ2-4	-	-	CASSYSNRQNIQYF	TGTGCCAGCAGTTACTCGAATCGACAAAACATTCAGTACTTC
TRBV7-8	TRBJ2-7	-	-	CASSLVPSYEQYF	TGTGCCAGCAGCTTAGTTCCCTCCTACGAGCAGTACTTC
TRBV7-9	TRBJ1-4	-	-	CASSLGLEKLFF	TGTGCCAGCAGCTTAGGTCTTGAAAAACTGTTTTTT
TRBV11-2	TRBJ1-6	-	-	CASSLDRSAPLHF	TGTGCCAGCAGCTTAGACCGCAGTGCACCCCTCCACTTT
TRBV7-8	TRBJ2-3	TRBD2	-	CASSHPSGGELTDTQYF	TGTGCCAGCAGCCACCCTAGCGGGGGGGAACTCACAGATACGCAGTATTTT
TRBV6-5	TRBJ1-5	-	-	CASSYQGNQPQHF	TGTGCCAGCAGTTACCAGGGTAATCAGCCCCAGCATTTT
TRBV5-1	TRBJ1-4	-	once	CASSLEATNEKLFF	TGCGCCAGCAGCTTGGAGGCAACTAATGAAAAACTGTTTTTT
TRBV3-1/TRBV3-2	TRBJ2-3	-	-	CASSHELTPITDTQYF	TGTGCCAGCAGCCATGAACTGACGCCAATCACAGATACGCAGTATTTT
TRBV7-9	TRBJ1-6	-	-	CASAKDAYNSPLHF	TGTGCCAGCGCCAAGGACGCCTATAATTCACCCCTCCACTTT
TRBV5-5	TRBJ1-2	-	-	CASAAGWGYTF	TGTGCCAGCGCAGCAGGGTGGGGCTACACCTTC
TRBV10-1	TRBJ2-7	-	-	CASSESPGEAYEQYF	TGCGCCAGCAGTGAGTCGCCAGGGGAGGCCTACGAGCAGTACTTC
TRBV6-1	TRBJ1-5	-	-	CASSDPDSKYSNQPQHF	TGTGCCAGCAGTGACCCAGACAGCAAATATAGCAATCAGCCCCAGCATTTT
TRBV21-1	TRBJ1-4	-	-	CASSKGSRGPFENEKLFF	TGTGCCAGCAGCAAAGGCAGCAGGGGGCCCTTCGAGAATGAAAAACTGTTTTTT
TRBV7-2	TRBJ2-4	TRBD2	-	CASSRTRGDKNIQYF	TGTGCCAGCAGCCGCACCCGGGGGGACAAAAACATTCAGTACTTC
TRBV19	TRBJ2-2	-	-	CASSINVGGLGELFF	TGTGCCAGTAGTATTAACGTTGGGGGGTTGGGGGAGCTGTTTTTT
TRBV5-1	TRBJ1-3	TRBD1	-	CASRSATGGGNTIYF	TGCGCCAGCAGAAGCGCGACAGGGGGAGGAAACACCATATATTTT
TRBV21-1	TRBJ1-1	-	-	CASSKVPRVGNTEAFF	TGTGCCAGCAGCAAAGTCCCTCGGGTAGGGAACACTGAAGCTTTCTTT
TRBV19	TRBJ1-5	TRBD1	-	CASRDPNRGEGNQPQHF	TGTGCCAGTAGAGACCCTAACAGGGGCGAAGGCAATCAGCCCCAGCATTTT
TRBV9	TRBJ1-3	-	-	CASSTPGNTIYF	TGTGCCAGCAGCACCCCTGGAAACACCATATATTTT
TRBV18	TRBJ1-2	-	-	CASSPLEESGYTF	TGTGCCAGCTCGCCCCTTGAGGAGTCAGGCTACACCTTC
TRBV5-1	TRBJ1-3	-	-	CASSLAFGNTIYF	TGCGCCAGCAGCTTGGCGTTCGGGAACACCATATATTTT
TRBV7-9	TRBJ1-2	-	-	CASSPPAGGYTF	TGTGCCAGCAGCCCACCTGCGGGTGGCTACACCTTC
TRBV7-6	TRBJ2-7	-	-	CASSLGGPYEQYF	TGTGCCAGCAGCTTAGGAGGCCCCTACGAGCAGTACTTC
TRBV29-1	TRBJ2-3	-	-	CSVPGGPRGWTDTQYF	TGCAGCGTGCCCGGTGGGCCAAGGGGTTGGACAGATACGCAGTATTTT
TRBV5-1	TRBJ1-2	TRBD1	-	CASSLDGQATF	TGCGCCAGCAGCTTGGATGGACAGGCCACCTTC
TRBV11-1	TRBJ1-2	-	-	CASSSDSGRGGGYTF	TGTGCCAGCAGCTCCGACTCCGGGAGAGGAGGGGGCTACACCTTC
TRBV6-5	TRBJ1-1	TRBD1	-	CASSYTGQGRTEAFF	TGTGCCAGCAGTTACACTGGACAGGGAAGGACTGAAGCTTTCTTT
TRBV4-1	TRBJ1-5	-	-	CASSPTSNQPQHF	TGCGCCAGCAGCCCGACTAGCAATCAGCCCCAGCATTTT
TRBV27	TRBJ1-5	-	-	CASGGNQPQHF	TGTGCCAGCGGCGGAAATCAGCCCCAGCATTTT
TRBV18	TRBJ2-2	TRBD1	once	CASSPFPGTGNTGELFF	TGTGCCAGCTCACCGTTCCCCGGGACAGGGAACACCGGGGAGCTGTTTTTT
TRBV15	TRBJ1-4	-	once	CATSRGAAGKLNEKLFF	TGTGCCACCAGCAGAGGTGCCGCAGGGAAACTCAATGAAAAACTGTTTTTT
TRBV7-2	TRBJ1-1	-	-	CASSLGLKNTEAFF	TGTGCCAGCAGCTTAGGTCTAAAAAACACTGAAGCTTTCTTT
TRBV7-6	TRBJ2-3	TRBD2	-	CASSLAGASGVADTQYF	TGTGCCAGCAGCTTAGCAGGGGCTAGCGGGGTGGCAGATACGCAGTATTTT
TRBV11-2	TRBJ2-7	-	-	CASSFSSGPAYEQYF	TGTGCCAGCAGCTTTAGCTCGGGGCCCGCCTACGAGCAGTACTTC
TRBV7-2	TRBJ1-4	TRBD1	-	CASSLVGRGNEKLFF	TGTGCCAGCAGCTTAGTCGGCAGGGGGAATGAAAAACTGTTTTTT
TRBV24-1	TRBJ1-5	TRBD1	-	CATSDLTGGIQPQHF	TGTGCCACCAGTGATTTAACAGGGGGTATTCAGCCCCAGCATTTT